A single sample gave rise to the 11 T cell receptor beta chains below, sequenced in a study of blood T cell repertoires in COVID-19. TCRdb's table, derived via immunoSEQ multiplex PCR, lists solely in-frame clones and lacks some. The sample includes around 170,000 clones, about 82% of them seen just once. Sequencing was done on a sample of peripheral blood. The origin of the receptors is a man in his forties or fifties with active or convalescent COVID-19.

The genes are TRBV11-2 and TRBJ2-3, with 9 bases aligning to TRBD2. CDR3 size: 15 residues. The germline V gene has CDR1 SGHAT and CDR2 FQNNGV. The V segment lost 2 bases and the J segment 5 bases; nucleotides outside the gene matches: 5. CDR3 protein: CASSLLGSGGDTQYF. The DNA for the CDR3 is TGTGCCAGCAGCTTACTTGGTAGCGGGGGAGATACGCAGTATTTT.

This clone was seen once. Other nucleotide sequences in the sample specify the same CDR3. This chain uses TRBV19 with TRBJ1-5, with 8 positions matching TRBD1. The CDR3 spans 15 residues. Germline loops: CDR1 LNHDA, CDR2 SQIVND (reference sequence). Unmatched junction bases numbered 7, after V lost 7 bases and J lost 2 bases. As DNA, the CDR3 is TGTGCCAGTACCCTGGACAGGGCTGGCAATCAGCCCCAGCATTTT. Its protein product is CASTLDRAGNQPQHF.

The chain carries TRBV7-8 and TRBJ2-1; TRBD1 matches at 10 bases. The CDR3 has 14 amino acids. The trim removed 5 bases at V and 9 bases at J, leaving 7 bases unmatched. CDR1 is SGHVS and CDR2 is FQNEAQ in the germline V gene. CDR3 loop: CASSLGQGRGEQFF. In nucleotides, the CDR3 is TGTGCCAGCAGCCTGGGACAGGGGAGAGGTGAGCAGTTCTTC.

V gene TRBV5-1 combines with J gene TRBJ2-2, with TRBD1 matching over 9 bases. Germline CDR1 and CDR2: SGHRS and YFSETQ. Unmatched junction bases numbered 1, after V lost 5 bases and J lost 2 bases. This CDR3 is 14 amino acids long. The CDR3 DNA is TGCGCCAGCAGGACAGGGGGAAACACCGGGGAGCTGTTTTTT. Its translation: CASRTGGNTGELFF.

J is TRBJ2-2 and V is TRBV10-3; 12 positions match TRBD2. Losses at the gene ends were 0 bases for V and 0 bases for J; bases not matched to a gene: 5. CDR1 ENHRY and CDR2 SYGVKD come from the germline V gene. CDR3 length equals 19 residues. The CDR3 spells CAISESASGGVANTGELFF. CDR3 DNA sequence: TGTGCCATCAGTGAGTCAGCTAGCGGGGGGGTCGCGAACACCGGGGAGCTGTTTTTT.

This clone turned up a few times. The rearrangement uses TRBV19 and TRBJ1-2; D unclear. This CDR3 spans 15 amino acids. Trimming removed 5 bases from V and 3 bases from J, with 16 bases in between. CDR1 LNHDA and CDR2 SQIVND come from the germline V gene (reference sequence). This CDR3 is CASSSGWNADYGYTF. DNA for the CDR3: TGTGCCAGTAGTTCCGGATGGAACGCGGACTATGGCTACACCTTC.

The chain links TRBV6-5 to TRBJ1-5, with D perhaps matching TRBD1 (6 bases). V was trimmed by 8 bases and J by 5 bases, leaving 19 bases between them. This CDR3 comprises 15 residues. Germline V gene data show CDR1 as MNHEY and CDR2 as SVGAGI. The DNA of the CDR3 is TGTGCCAGCCACAACCCGGGACATCAAGATCAGCCCCAGCATTTT. It translates to CASHNPGHQDQPQHF.

This clone was seen only once. The chain couples TRBV7-2 to TRBJ2-4; D is uncertain. This CDR3 comprises 15 residues. With 3 bases removed from V and 1 base from J, the gap between germline ends came to 10 bases. Germline V gives CDR1 SGHTA, CDR2 FQGNSA. CDR3 sequence: CASSFPPEAKNIQYF. In nucleotides, the CDR3 is TGTGCCAGCAGCTTCCCGCCCGAGGCCAAAAACATTCAGTACTTC.

Note on this clone: No DNA is shown, since the ends of the CDR3 on it are uncertain; the CDR3 is the one TCRdb lists. This chain uses TRBV4-1 with TRBJ1-5; the table's D call TRBD1 went unverified against the DNA. Germline lookup yields CDR1 MGHRA and CDR2 YSYEKL. With termini counted, the CDR3 has 16 amino acids. The CDR3 protein is CASSQSTGQTISPSIF.

The chain joins TRBV5-6 to TRBJ2-4; TRBD2 matches at 14 bases. The ends lost 0 bases at V and 5 bases at J; junction bases unmatched: 4. Germline assignment: CDR1 SGHDT and CDR2 YYEEEE. CDR3 length: 17 amino acids. CDR3 bases: TGTGCCAGCAGCTTGGGAGGGGGACTAGCGGGAGAAAACATTCAGTACTTC. It codes for CASSLGGGLAGENIQYF.

This clone has only one observation. The rearrangement uses TRBV7-9 and TRBJ2-7; 11 nucleotides line up with TRBD2. Germline V gives CDR1 SEHNR, CDR2 FQNEAQ (reference sequence). The CDR3 extends over 16 amino acids. V lost 6 bases and J lost 0; bases outside the gene matches: 7. CDR3 amino acids: CASSRVLAGGSYEQYF. The CDR3 DNA sequence: TGTGCCAGCAGTCGCGTCCTAGCGGGAGGCTCCTACGAGCAGTACTTC. Full variable domain (missing parts from reference TRBV7-9 and TRBJ2-7): DTGVSQNPRHKITKRGQNVTFRCDPISEHNRLYWYRQTLGQGPEFLTYFQNEAQLEKSRLLSDRFSAERPKGSFSTLEIQRTEQGDSAMYLCASSRVLAGGSYEQYFGPGTRLTVT.